Listed here are 19 T cell receptor beta chains from one sample, sequenced in a study of T cell changes during pregnancy in multiple sclerosis. Using immunoSEQ multiplex PCR, the repertoire was profiled, and TCRdb retains in-frame clones only, with some absent. The sample has about 64,000 clones; about nine tenths are singletons. The sample consisted of peripheral blood, taken in the second trimester of pregnancy. Source of these receptors: a female donor with multiple sclerosis, enrolled in a pregnancy study.

The rearrangement joins TRBV7-9 to TRBJ1-3; possible D gene TRBD1, 6 bases. The CDR3 contains 16 residues. The V end lost 1 base, the J end lost 0 bases, and 10 bases lay between the germline ends. Germline V lookup: CDR1 SEHNR, CDR2 FQNEAQ (reference sequence). The CDR3 bases are TGTGCCAGCAGCTTAGGGACAGTAGCCTCTGGAAACACCATATATTTT. Encoded protein: CASSLGTVASGNTIYF.

The J gene is TRBJ2-5, the V gene TRBV5-4; D is ambiguous. The V end lost 1 base, the J end lost 4 bases, and 5 bases lay between the germline ends. The CDR3 covers 12 residues. Germline assignment: CDR1 SGHNT and CDR2 YYREEE (reference sequence). This chain's CDR3 is CASSLSRETQYF. For the CDR3, the DNA is TGTGCCAGCAGCTTGTCCCGAGAGACCCAGTACTTC. Based on the CDR3 plus reference TRBV5-4 and TRBJ2-5, the full variable domain is ETGVTQSPTHLIKTRGQQVTLRCSSQSGHNTVSWYQQALGQGPQFIFQYYREEENGRGNFPPRFSGLQFPNYSSELNVNALELDDSALYLCASSLSRETQYFGPGTRLLVL.

The DNA of the CDR3 is TGCGCCAGCAGCCCAGGAGGACAGAAAGAGACCCAGTACTTC. This translates into CASSPGGQKETQYF. The chain uses TRBV5-1 and TRBJ2-5, with D perhaps TRBD1 (6 bases). The CDR3 consists of 14 residues. V lost 4 bases and J lost 3, with 13 bases in between. Germline V CDR1 and CDR2: SGHRS, YFSETQ.

The rearrangement joins TRBV2 to TRBJ2-5; TRBD2 might be the D (5 bases). Germline loops: CDR1 SNHLY, CDR2 FYNNEI. The CDR3 loop spans 14 amino acids. The V end lost 1 base, the J end lost 5 bases, and 11 bases lay between the germline ends. The CDR3 loop reads CASSEGSDWETQYF. For the CDR3, the DNA is TGTGCCAGCAGTGAAGGGTCGGACTGGGAGACCCAGTACTTC.

V gene TRBV10-3 combines with J gene TRBJ2-1; D possibly corresponds to TRBD2 (6 bases). The V and J ends lost 4 bases and 3 bases respectively, with 25 bases between them. The CDR3 runs 19 residues. Germline loops: CDR1 ENHRY, CDR2 SYGVKD. In nucleotides, the CDR3 is TGTGCCATCAGTGTGTCTTCTAGCGTACGCGTCTTGGACTACAATGAGCAGTTCTTC. It yields the protein CAISVSSSVRVLDYNEQFF.

This clone has just one count. The V call is TRBV11-2, the J call TRBJ1-2; 7 bases map to TRBD1. The CDR3 sequence is 14 residues long. Germline assignment: CDR1 SGHAT and CDR2 FQNNGV. The ends lost 2 bases at V and 4 bases at J; junction bases unmatched: 4. The CDR3 is CASSLTGEGYGYTF. In DNA, the CDR3 is TGTGCCAGCAGCTTAACAGGGGAAGGCTATGGCTACACCTTC.

The V gene is TRBV12-5, the J gene TRBJ1-1; 7 nucleotides align to TRBD1. Unmatched junction bases numbered 3, after V lost 3 bases and J lost 2 bases. In germline, CDR1 is LGHNT, CDR2 FRNRAP. The CDR3 runs 14 residues. The CDR3: CASGFGTANTEAFF. CDR3 DNA: TGTGCTAGTGGTTTCGGGACAGCCAACACTGAAGCTTTCTTT.

This chain connects TRBV6-5 to TRBJ2-7; 9 positions match TRBD1. Germline lookup yields CDR1 MNHEY and CDR2 SVGAGI. With 6 bases clipped from V and 4 bases from J, the junction kept 10 bases outside the gene matches. CDR3 length equals 15 residues. The CDR3 here is CASSRHRGQEYEQYF. CDR3 in DNA: TGTGCCAGCAGCCGTCACAGGGGGCAGGAATACGAGCAGTACTTC.

This chain uses TRBV4-1 with TRBJ2-1, with a tentative D call TRBD1 (6 bases). Trimming removed 3 bases from V and 8 bases from J, with 11 bases in between. Looked up from germline, CDR1 is MGHRA and CDR2 is YSYEKL. CDR3 size: 13 residues. The CDR3 DNA reads as TGCGCCAGCAGCCAGCAACAGGGATATGAGCAGTTCTTC. Protein: CASSQQQGYEQFF.

The J gene is TRBJ1-2, the V gene TRBV7-2; the D is unclear. CDR3 length: 15 amino acids. Germline V gene lookup returns CDR1 SGHTA and CDR2 FQGNSA. Trimming removed 2 bases at V and 3 bases at J, with 13 bases between. DNA of the CDR3: TGTGCCAGCAGCTTAATCGTTGGCGGGGACTATGGCTACACCTTC. Its protein product is CASSLIVGGDYGYTF.

V and J are TRBV28 and TRBJ2-1; 8 nucleotides line up with TRBD2. CDR1 MDHEN and CDR2 SYDVKM come from the germline V gene. J lost 2 bases, V lost 6 bases, and 9 bases had no gene match. There are 16 residues in the CDR3. CDR3 DNA sequence: TGTGCCAGCAGGCCGAGGGGAGCGGGAGCCTACAATGAGCAGTTCTTC. This sequence encodes CASRPRGAGAYNEQFF.

The chain recombines TRBV28 with TRBJ1-6; 8 bases align to TRBD1. This CDR3 has 16 residues. Germline CDR1 MDHEN, CDR2 SYDVKM. Trimming removed 5 bases from V and 8 bases from J; junction bases left unmatched: 11. The DNA of the CDR3 is TGTGCCAGCAGTCCAGCCGCCGGGACAGGCGATTCACCCCTCCACTTT. It is translated as CASSPAAGTGDSPLHF.

J is TRBJ2-7 and V is TRBV11-1; TRBD1 aligns across 7 bases. Germline-derived CDR1 and CDR2 are SGHAT and FQDESV (reference sequence). The V and J ends lost 8 bases and 5 bases, in that order; junction bases with no gene match: 9. The CDR3 covers 13 residues. CDR3 in amino acids: CASGITDRDEQYF. The CDR3 DNA reads TGTGCCAGCGGCATAACAGACAGGGACGAGCAGTACTTC.

This rearrangement joins TRBV13 to TRBJ2-1; D possibly corresponds to TRBD2 (5 bases). V was clipped by 5 bases and J by 0 bases, with 20 bases between them. Germline CDR1 is PRHDT and CDR2 is FYEKMQ (reference sequence). The CDR3 contains 18 residues. The CDR3, as DNA: TGTGCCAGCAGCCTATCGCCCGGGATCTCGAGCTCCTACAATGAGCAGTTCTTC. Translated, it gives CASSLSPGISSSYNEQFF.

The rearrangement uses TRBV5-5 and TRBJ2-1, with TRBD2 matching 10 bases. After removal of 4 bases from V and 8 bases from J, the junction contained 9 bases not matched to a gene. The CDR3 loop spans 15 amino acids. Germline V CDR1 and CDR2: SGHKS, YYEKEE (reference sequence). The CDR3 reads CASSLWSSGSDEQFF. The CDR3 nucleotides are TGTGCCAGCAGCCTATGGTCTAGCGGGAGTGATGAGCAGTTCTTC.

The J gene is TRBJ2-7, the V gene TRBV7-6; 8 bases align to TRBD2. There are 14 residues in the CDR3. Germline trimming cut 5 bases from V and 0 bases from J; bases unmatched to any gene: 3. CDR1 and CDR2 from the germline V gene are SGHVS and FNYEAQ. The CDR3 DNA sequence: TGTGCCAGCAGCCCTGGACTAGCCTCCTACGAGCAGTACTTC. Translating gives CASSPGLASYEQYF. The full variable domain, completed using reference TRBV7-6 and TRBJ2-7, is GAGVSQSPRYKVTKRGQDVALRCDPISGHVSLYWYRQALGQGPEFLTYFNYEAQQDKSGLPNDRFSAERPEGSISTLTIQRTEQRDSAMYRCASSPGLASYEQYFGPGTRLTVT.

V gene TRBV5-6 combines with J gene TRBJ2-1, with TRBD2 matching over 7 bases. In germline, CDR1 is SGHDT, CDR2 YYEEEE. V shed 7 bases, J shed 2 bases, and the junction held 12 bases outside the gene matches. The CDR3 covers 16 residues. DNA of the CDR3: TGTGCCAGCGGACCATACGGACTAGAAGCCTACAATGAGCAGTTCTTC. Protein: CASGPYGLEAYNEQFF.

This chain connects TRBV2 to TRBJ2-2; 10 bases fit TRBD2. The CDR3 has 15 amino acids. The J segment lost 5 bases and the V segment lost 8 bases, leaving 8 bases of the junction unmatched. In germline, CDR1 is SNHLY, CDR2 FYNNEI. CDR3 region: CASGASGSETGELFF. CDR3 DNA sequence: TGTGCCAGCGGGGCTAGCGGGAGTGAAACCGGGGAGCTGTTTTTT.

The rearrangement uses TRBV7-9 and TRBJ2-1; maybe TRBD2 (6 bases). The germline CDR1 and CDR2 sequences are SEHNR and FQNEAQ (reference sequence). The V and J ends lost 3 bases and 5 bases respectively, with 23 bases between them. The CDR3 is 18 amino acids. CDR3 sequence (DNA): TGTGCCAGCAGCTTCCAATTTGTACTGAGCGCTAGCGACAATGAGCAGTTCTTC. Encoded protein: CASSFQFVLSASDNEQFF.